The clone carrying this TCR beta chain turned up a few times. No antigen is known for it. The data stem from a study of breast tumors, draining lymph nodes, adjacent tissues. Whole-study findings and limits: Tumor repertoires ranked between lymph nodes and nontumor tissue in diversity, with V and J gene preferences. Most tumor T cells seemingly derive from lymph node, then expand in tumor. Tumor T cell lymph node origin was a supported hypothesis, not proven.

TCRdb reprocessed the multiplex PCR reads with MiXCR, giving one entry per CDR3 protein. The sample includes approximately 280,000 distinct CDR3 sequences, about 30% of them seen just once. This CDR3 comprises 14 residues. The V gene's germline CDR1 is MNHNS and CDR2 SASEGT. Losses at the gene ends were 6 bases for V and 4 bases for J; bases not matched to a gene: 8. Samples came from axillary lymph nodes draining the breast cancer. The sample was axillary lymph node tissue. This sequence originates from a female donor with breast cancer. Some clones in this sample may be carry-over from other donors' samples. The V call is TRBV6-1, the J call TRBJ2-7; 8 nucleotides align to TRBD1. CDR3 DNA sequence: TGTGCCAGCAGAGGGGCAGGGGGCGTATACGAGCAGTACTTC. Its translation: CASRGAGGVYEQYF.